A selection of T cell receptor beta chains follows, all from one sample in a study of CD8+ T cells in alopecia areata. The method was immunoSEQ multiplex PCR; TCRdb's version includes in-frame clones alone and lacks a portion of them. The sample lists around 210,000 clones; about three fifths were seen once. Sequencing was performed on CD4+ T cells sorted from blood, taken at week 4, from a patient treated with tofacitinib. Receptors originate from a human donor with alopecia areata. CDR3s include the opening cysteine and the closing phenylalanine or tryptophan. The order of the fields is clone size, V gene, D gene, J gene, CDR3 DNA, CDR3 protein. D genes are given only for firm matches. Clone size is stated in some rows and not others, as once, few, many or a class when expanded.

clone size: -; V gene: TRBV5-1; D gene: TRBD2; J gene: TRBJ2-5; CDR3 DNA: TGCGCCAGCACGTCCGGGGGGGACTCCCAAGAGACCCAGTACTTC; CDR3 protein: CASTSGGDSQETQYF
clone size: -; V gene: TRBV6-5; D gene: -; J gene: TRBJ2-5; CDR3 DNA: TGTGCCAGCAGTTACGGTCTTAAAGAGACCCAGTACTTC; CDR3 protein: CASSYGLKETQYF
clone size: -; V gene: TRBV29-1; D gene: -; J gene: TRBJ1-1; CDR3 DNA: TGCAGCGTTGAACAGGAAGCTTTCTTT; CDR3 protein: CSVEQEAFF
clone size: -; V gene: TRBV6-5; D gene: -; J gene: TRBJ1-2; CDR3 DNA: TGTGCCAGCAGGACGGGGGAGGACTATGGCTACACCTTC; CDR3 protein: CASRTGEDYGYTF
clone size: -; V gene: TRBV30; D gene: -; J gene: TRBJ1-5; CDR3 DNA: TGTGCCTGGAGTAACAGGGGCAATCAGCCCCAGCATTTT; CDR3 protein: CAWSNRGNQPQHF
clone size: once; V gene: TRBV6-5; D gene: -; J gene: TRBJ1-6; CDR3 DNA: TGTGCCAGCAGTCTTACAGGACCGATATCACCCCTCCACTTT; CDR3 protein: CASSLTGPISPLHF
clone size: -; V gene: TRBV7-9; D gene: -; J gene: TRBJ1-1; CDR3 DNA: TGTGCCCCTTATGAGAACACTGAAGCTTTCTTT; CDR3 protein: CAPYENTEAFF
clone size: -; V gene: TRBV4-3; D gene: TRBD1; J gene: TRBJ2-7; CDR3 DNA: TGCGCCAGCAGCCAAGGACCCGGGACAGCCTACGAGCAGTACTTC; CDR3 protein: CASSQGPGTAYEQYF
clone size: -; V gene: TRBV15; D gene: TRBD2; J gene: TRBJ2-2; CDR3 DNA: TGTGCCACCAGCAGAGGTCTAGCGGGGTTAACGAACACCGGGGAGCTGTTTTTT; CDR3 protein: CATSRGLAGLTNTGELFF
clone size: -; V gene: TRBV7-2; D gene: -; J gene: TRBJ1-2; CDR3 DNA: TGTGCCAGCAGCTCCGCCGGACAACTCTGGGAGGGCTACACCTTC; CDR3 protein: CASSSAGQLWEGYTF